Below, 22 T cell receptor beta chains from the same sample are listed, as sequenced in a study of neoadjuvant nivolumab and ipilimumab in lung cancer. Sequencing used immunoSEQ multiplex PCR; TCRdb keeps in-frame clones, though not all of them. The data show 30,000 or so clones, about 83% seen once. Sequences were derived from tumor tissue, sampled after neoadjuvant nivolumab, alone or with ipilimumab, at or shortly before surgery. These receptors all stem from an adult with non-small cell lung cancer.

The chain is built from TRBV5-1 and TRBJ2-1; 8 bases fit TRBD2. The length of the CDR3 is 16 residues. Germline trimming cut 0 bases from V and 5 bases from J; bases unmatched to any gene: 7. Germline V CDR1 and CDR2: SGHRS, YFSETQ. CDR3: CASSLAGTRGHNEQFF. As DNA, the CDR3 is TGCGCCAGCAGCTTGGCCGGGACTAGGGGCCACAATGAGCAGTTCTTC.

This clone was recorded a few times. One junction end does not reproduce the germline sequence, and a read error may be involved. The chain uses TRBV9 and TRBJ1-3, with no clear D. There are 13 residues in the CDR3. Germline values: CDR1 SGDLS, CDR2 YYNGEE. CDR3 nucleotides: TGTGCCAGCAGCGAACCGTCTGCAAACACCATATATTTT. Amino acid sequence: CASSEPSANTIYF.

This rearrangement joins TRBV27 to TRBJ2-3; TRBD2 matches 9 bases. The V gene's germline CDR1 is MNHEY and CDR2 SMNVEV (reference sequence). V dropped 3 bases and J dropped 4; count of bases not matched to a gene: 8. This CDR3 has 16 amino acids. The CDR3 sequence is CASSFLLAGPPDTQYF. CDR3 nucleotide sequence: TGTGCCAGCAGTTTCTTACTAGCGGGTCCTCCAGATACGCAGTATTTT.

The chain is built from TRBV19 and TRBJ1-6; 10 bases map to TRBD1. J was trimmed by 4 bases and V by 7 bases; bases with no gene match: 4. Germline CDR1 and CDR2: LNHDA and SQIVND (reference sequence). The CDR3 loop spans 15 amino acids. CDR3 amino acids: CASTTGQGYNSPLHF. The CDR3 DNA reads TGTGCCAGTACAACGGGACAGGGGTATAATTCACCCCTCCACTTT.

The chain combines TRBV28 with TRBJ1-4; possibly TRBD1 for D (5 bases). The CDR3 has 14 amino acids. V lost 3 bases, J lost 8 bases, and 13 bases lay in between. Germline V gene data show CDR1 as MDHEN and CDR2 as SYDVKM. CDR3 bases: TGTGCCAGCAGTTTTGGCGGTTGGGGGGAAAAACTGTTTTTT. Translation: CASSFGGWGEKLFF.

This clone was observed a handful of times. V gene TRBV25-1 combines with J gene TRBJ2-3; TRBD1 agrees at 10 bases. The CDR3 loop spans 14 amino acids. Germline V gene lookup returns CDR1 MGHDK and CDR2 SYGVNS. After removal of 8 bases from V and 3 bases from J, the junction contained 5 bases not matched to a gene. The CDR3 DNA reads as TGTGCCAGCGAAAAGGACAGGGGGACAGATACGCAGTATTTT. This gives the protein CASEKDRGTDTQYF.

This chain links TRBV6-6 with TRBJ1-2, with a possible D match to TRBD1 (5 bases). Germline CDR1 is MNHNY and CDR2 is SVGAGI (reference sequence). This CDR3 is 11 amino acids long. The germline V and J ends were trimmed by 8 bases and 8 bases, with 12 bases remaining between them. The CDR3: CASRGPSGYTF. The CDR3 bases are TGTGCCAGCCGGGGACCCTCGGGCTACACCTTC.

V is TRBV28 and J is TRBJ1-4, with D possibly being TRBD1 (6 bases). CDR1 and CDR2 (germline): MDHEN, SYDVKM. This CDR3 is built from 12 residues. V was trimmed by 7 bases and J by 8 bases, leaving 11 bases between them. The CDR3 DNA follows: TGTGCCAGCAACCAGGGGAACGAAAAACTGTTTTTT. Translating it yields CASNQGNEKLFF.

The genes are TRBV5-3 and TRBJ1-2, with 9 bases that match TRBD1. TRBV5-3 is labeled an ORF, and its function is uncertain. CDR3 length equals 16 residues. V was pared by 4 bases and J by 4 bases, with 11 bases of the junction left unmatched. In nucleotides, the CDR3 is TGTGCCAGAAGCCTTTCCCCGGGACAGGGTGGCTATGGCTACACCTTC. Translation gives CARSLSPGQGGYGYTF.

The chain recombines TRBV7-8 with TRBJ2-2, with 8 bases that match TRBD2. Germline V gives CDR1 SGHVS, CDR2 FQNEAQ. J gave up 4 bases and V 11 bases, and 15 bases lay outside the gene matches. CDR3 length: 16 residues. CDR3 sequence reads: CAFPKRTGTSTGELFF. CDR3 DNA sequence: TGTGCCTTCCCGAAGAGAACCGGGACTAGCACCGGGGAGCTGTTTTTT.

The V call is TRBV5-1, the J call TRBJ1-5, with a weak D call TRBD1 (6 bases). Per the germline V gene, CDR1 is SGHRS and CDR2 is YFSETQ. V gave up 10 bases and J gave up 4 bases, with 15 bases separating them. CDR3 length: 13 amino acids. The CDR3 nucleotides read TGCGCCCCCCCGGGGGCGCCAAATCAGCCCCAGCATTTT. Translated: CAPPGAPNQPQHF. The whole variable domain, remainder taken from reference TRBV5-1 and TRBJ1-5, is KAGVTQTPRYLIKTRGQQVTLSCSPISGHRSVSWYQQTPGQGLQFLFEYFSETQRNKGNFPGRFSGRQFSNSRSEMNVSTLELGDSALYLCAPPGAPNQPQHFGDGTRLSIL.

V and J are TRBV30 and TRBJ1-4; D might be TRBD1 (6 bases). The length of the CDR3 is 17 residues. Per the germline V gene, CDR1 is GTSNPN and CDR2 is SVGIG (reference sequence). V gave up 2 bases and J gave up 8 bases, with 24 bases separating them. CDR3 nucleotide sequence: TGTGCCTGGAGTTCCCCCCAGGGGACCTCACTAGGGGAAAAACTGTTTTTT. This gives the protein CAWSSPQGTSLGEKLFF. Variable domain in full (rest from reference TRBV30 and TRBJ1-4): SQTIHQWPATLVQPVGSPLSLECTVEGTSNPNLYWYRQAAGRGLQLLFYSVGIGQISSEVPQNLSASRPQDRQFILSSKKLLLSDSGFYLCAWSSPQGTSLGEKLFFGSGTQLSVL.

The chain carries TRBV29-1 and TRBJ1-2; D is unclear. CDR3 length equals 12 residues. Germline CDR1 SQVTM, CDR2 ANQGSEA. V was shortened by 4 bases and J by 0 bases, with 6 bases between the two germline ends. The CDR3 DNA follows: TGCAGCGTTGGGGCCTCTAACTATGGCTACACCTTC. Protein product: CSVGASNYGYTF.

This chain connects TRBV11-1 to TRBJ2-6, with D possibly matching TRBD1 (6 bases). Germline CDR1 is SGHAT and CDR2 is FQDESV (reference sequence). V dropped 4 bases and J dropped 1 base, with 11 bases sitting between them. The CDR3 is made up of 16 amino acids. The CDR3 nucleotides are TGTGCCAGCAGCTCGGACAGTTCTTCTGGGGCCAACGTCCTGACTTTC. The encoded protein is CASSSDSSSGANVLTF.

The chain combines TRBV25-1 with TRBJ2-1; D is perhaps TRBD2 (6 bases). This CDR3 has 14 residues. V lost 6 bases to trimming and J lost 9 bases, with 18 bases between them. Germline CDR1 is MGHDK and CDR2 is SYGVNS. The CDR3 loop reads CASSGGGPGSEQFF. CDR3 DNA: TGTGCCAGCAGCGGAGGAGGCCCCGGGAGTGAGCAGTTCTTC. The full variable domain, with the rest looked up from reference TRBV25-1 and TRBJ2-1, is EADIYQTPRYLVIGTGKKITLECSQTMGHDKMYWYQQDPGMELHLIHYSYGVNSTEKGDLSSESTVSRIRTEHFPLTLESARPSHTSQYLCASSGGGPGSEQFFGPGTRLTVL.

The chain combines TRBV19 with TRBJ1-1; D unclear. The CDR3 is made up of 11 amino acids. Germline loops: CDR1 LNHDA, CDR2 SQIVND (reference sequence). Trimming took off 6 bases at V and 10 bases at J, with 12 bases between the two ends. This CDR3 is CASSLKWAAFF. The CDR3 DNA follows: TGTGCCAGTAGCCTAAAATGGGCAGCTTTCTTT.

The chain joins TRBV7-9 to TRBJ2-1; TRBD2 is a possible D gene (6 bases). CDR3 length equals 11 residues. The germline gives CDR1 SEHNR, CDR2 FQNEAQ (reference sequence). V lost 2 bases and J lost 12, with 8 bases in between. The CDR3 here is CASSLFGGQFF. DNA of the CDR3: TGTGCCAGCAGCTTATTCGGGGGGCAGTTCTTC.

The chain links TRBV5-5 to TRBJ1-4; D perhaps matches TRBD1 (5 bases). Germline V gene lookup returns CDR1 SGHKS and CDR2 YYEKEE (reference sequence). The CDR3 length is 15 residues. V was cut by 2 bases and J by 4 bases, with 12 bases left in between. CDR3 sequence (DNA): TGTGCCAGCAGCTTCTCCGACAGTTTTAATGAAAAACTGTTTTTT. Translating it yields CASSFSDSFNEKLFF.

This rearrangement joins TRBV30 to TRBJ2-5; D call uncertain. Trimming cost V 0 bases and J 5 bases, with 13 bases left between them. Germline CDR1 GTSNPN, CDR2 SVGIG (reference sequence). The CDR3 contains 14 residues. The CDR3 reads CAWSVWLTGETQYF. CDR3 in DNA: TGTGCCTGGAGTGTATGGCTTACCGGCGAGACCCAGTACTTC. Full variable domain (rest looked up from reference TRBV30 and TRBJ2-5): SQTIHQWPATLVQPVGSPLSLECTVEGTSNPNLYWYRQAAGRGLQLLFYSVGIGQISSEVPQNLSASRPQDRQFILSSKKLLLSDSGFYLCAWSVWLTGETQYFGPGTRLLVL.

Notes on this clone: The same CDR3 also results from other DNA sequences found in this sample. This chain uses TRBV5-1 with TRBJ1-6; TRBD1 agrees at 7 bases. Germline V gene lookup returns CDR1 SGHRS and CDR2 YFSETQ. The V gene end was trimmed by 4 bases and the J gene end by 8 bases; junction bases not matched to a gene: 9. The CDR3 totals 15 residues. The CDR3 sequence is CASSPGGQGDSPLHF. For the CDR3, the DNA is TGCGCCAGCAGCCCTGGGGGGCAGGGGGATTCACCCCTCCACTTT.

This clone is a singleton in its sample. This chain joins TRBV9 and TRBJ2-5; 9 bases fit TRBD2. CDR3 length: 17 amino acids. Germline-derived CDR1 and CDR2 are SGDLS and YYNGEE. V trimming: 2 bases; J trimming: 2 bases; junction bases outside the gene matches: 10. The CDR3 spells CASSVGLAGLGQETQYF. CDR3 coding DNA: TGTGCCAGCAGCGTGGGTCTAGCGGGGTTGGGTCAAGAGACCCAGTACTTC.

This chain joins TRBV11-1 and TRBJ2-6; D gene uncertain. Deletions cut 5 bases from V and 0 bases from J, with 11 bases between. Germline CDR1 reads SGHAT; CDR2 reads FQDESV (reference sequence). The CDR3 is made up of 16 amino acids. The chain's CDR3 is CASSPMAFSGANVLTF. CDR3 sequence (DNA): TGTGCCAGCAGCCCCATGGCGTTCTCTGGGGCCAACGTCCTGACTTTC.